Listed below are T cell receptor beta chains from one sample, sequenced in a study of Graves' ophthalmopathy and Graves' hyperthyroidism. TCRdb re-called the multiplex PCR reads with MiXCR, one entry per CDR3 protein. The profile covers 680,000 or so distinct CDR3 sequences, with roughly 20% appearing a single time and approximately 7% taken by the ten largest. Source material: peripheral blood. The receptors shown here come from a woman aged 18-29 years with stable Graves' hyperthyroidism. Some clones in this sample may be carry-over from other donors' samples. The CDR3 runs from the conserved cysteine through the conserved F or W. A D gene is named only where the DNA matches it firmly. Rows give clone size only sometimes, using once, few, many, or a class for an expanded clone.

v_call: TRBV10-2; j_call: TRBJ1-1; clone_size: many; d_call: .; cdr3_aa: CASSEFLGTEIMNTEAFF; cdr3_nt: TGCGCCAGCAGTGAGTTTCTAGGGACGGAGATCATGAACACTGAAGCTTTCTTT
v_call: TRBV5-4; j_call: TRBJ2-5; clone_size: many; d_call: .; cdr3_aa: CASSSAEQETQYF; cdr3_nt: TGTGCCAGCAGTTCAGCGGAACAAGAGACCCAGTACTTC
v_call: TRBV30; j_call: TRBJ1-1; clone_size: few; d_call: .; cdr3_aa: CAWNGGQGNTEAFF; cdr3_nt: TGTGCCTGGAACGGGGGGCAGGGTAACACTGAAGCTTTCTTT
v_call: TRBV6-5; j_call: TRBJ1-3; clone_size: many; d_call: .; cdr3_aa: CASSYGGFGNTIYF; cdr3_nt: TGTGCCAGCAGTTACGGGGGGTTCGGAAACACCATATATTTT
v_call: TRBV20-1; j_call: TRBJ1-2; clone_size: many; d_call: .; cdr3_aa: CSAVVSGNGYTF; cdr3_nt: TGCAGTGCCGTAGTGTCAGGGAACGGCTACACCTTC
v_call: TRBV11-2; j_call: TRBJ1-1; clone_size: many; d_call: .; cdr3_aa: CASSLGIGFNTEAFF; cdr3_nt: TGTGCCAGCAGCTTAGGTATAGGCTTCAACACTGAAGCTTTCTTT
v_call: TRBV20-1; j_call: TRBJ1-5; clone_size: many; d_call: .; cdr3_aa: CSARGEANQPQHF; cdr3_nt: TGCAGTGCTAGAGGGGAGGCGAATCAGCCCCAGCATTTT
v_call: TRBV19; j_call: TRBJ2-7; clone_size: many; d_call: .; cdr3_aa: CASSLSGQQYF; cdr3_nt: TGTGCCAGTAGTCTTAGCGGACAGCAGTACTTC
v_call: TRBV6-1; j_call: TRBJ2-7; clone_size: many; d_call: .; cdr3_aa: CASRETGLGYEQYF; cdr3_nt: TGTGCCAGCAGGGAAACAGGGTTGGGTTACGAGCAGTACTTC
v_call: TRBV10-2; j_call: TRBJ2-2; clone_size: many; d_call: .; cdr3_aa: CASKKLVANTGELFF; cdr3_nt: TGCGCCAGCAAGAAACTAGTCGCGAACACCGGGGAGCTGTTTTTT
v_call: TRBV29-1; j_call: TRBJ2-7; clone_size: .; d_call: TRBD1; cdr3_aa: CSVTIRDRGYEQYF; cdr3_nt: TGCAGCGTTACGATTCGGGACAGGGGATACGAGCAGTACTTC
v_call: TRBV15; j_call: TRBJ1-2; clone_size: .; d_call: TRBD1; cdr3_aa: CATEGTGGFGYGYTF; cdr3_nt: TGTGCCACCGAAGGGACAGGGGGCTTCGGCTATGGCTACACCTTC
v_call: TRBV27; j_call: TRBJ1-2; clone_size: many; d_call: TRBD1; cdr3_aa: CASTPQGATGYTF; cdr3_nt: TGTGCCAGCACCCCACAGGGGGCGACGGGCTACACCTTC
v_call: TRBV7-2; j_call: TRBJ2-7; clone_size: many; d_call: TRBD2; cdr3_aa: CASSSGTSSSYEQYF; cdr3_nt: TGTGCCAGCAGCTCAGGGACTAGTAGCTCCTACGAGCAGTACTTC
v_call: TRBV2; j_call: TRBJ2-6; clone_size: few; d_call: .; cdr3_aa: CASSPGVGANVLTF; cdr3_nt: TGTGCCAGCAGCCCAGGGGTTGGGGCCAACGTCCTGACTTTC
v_call: TRBV12-3/TRBV12-4; j_call: TRBJ2-7; clone_size: .; d_call: .; cdr3_aa: CASSLSVIRSYEQYF; cdr3_nt: TGTGCCAGCAGTTTATCAGTTATTAGGTCCTACGAGCAGTACTTC
v_call: TRBV6-2/TRBV6-3; j_call: TRBJ1-1; clone_size: many; d_call: TRBD1; cdr3_aa: CASSYSTWTGNTEAFF; cdr3_nt: TGTGCCAGCAGTTACTCGACCTGGACAGGGAACACTGAAGCTTTCTTT
v_call: TRBV12-3/TRBV12-4; j_call: TRBJ1-1; clone_size: few; d_call: .; cdr3_aa: CASSPVSGGTEAFF; cdr3_nt: TGTGCCAGCAGTCCCGTCAGCGGGGGCACTGAAGCTTTCTTT
v_call: TRBV6-2/TRBV6-3; j_call: TRBJ2-7; clone_size: few; d_call: TRBD1; cdr3_aa: CASSLDRGQGQYF; cdr3_nt: TGTGCCAGCAGTTTGGACAGGGGGCAAGGGCAGTACTTC
v_call: TRBV12-5; j_call: TRBJ2-2; clone_size: many; d_call: .; cdr3_aa: CASAPGTPGSGELFF; cdr3_nt: TGTGCTAGTGCTCCCGGGACCCCAGGTTCCGGGGAGCTGTTTTTT
v_call: TRBV7-2; j_call: TRBJ2-5; clone_size: many; d_call: .; cdr3_aa: CASSLARTSQETQYF; cdr3_nt: TGTGCCAGCAGCCTCGCCCGGACGAGCCAAGAGACCCAGTACTTC
v_call: TRBV12-3/TRBV12-4; j_call: TRBJ1-5; clone_size: many; d_call: TRBD1; cdr3_aa: CASRLAGGSNQPQHF; cdr3_nt: TGTGCCAGCAGACTAGCAGGGGGTAGCAATCAGCCCCAGCATTTT
v_call: TRBV6-1; j_call: TRBJ1-5; clone_size: .; d_call: .; cdr3_aa: CASSDRHYSNQPQHF; cdr3_nt: TGTGCCAGCAGCGACCGACACTATAGCAATCAGCCCCAGCATTTT
v_call: TRBV7-3; j_call: TRBJ2-2; clone_size: many; d_call: .; cdr3_aa: CASSLDYGELFF; cdr3_nt: TGTGCCAGCAGCTTAGATTACGGGGAGCTGTTTTTT
v_call: TRBV28; j_call: TRBJ2-7; clone_size: .; d_call: TRBD1; cdr3_aa: CASRGTGKYEQYF; cdr3_nt: TGTGCCAGCAGAGGGACAGGGAAATACGAGCAGTACTTC
v_call: TRBV7-8; j_call: TRBJ1-5; clone_size: many; d_call: .; cdr3_aa: CASSLIEQPQHF; cdr3_nt: TGTGCCAGCAGCTTGATAGAGCAGCCCCAGCATTTT
v_call: TRBV19; j_call: TRBJ1-1; clone_size: many; d_call: .; cdr3_aa: CASGEGQFHLEAFF; cdr3_nt: TGTGCCAGTGGGGAAGGACAGTTCCACCTTGAAGCTTTCTTT
v_call: TRBV6-5; j_call: TRBJ1-1; clone_size: many; d_call: TRBD1; cdr3_aa: CASSLDPGQGNTEAFF; cdr3_nt: TGTGCCAGCAGTCTCGACCCGGGACAGGGGAACACTGAAGCTTTCTTT
v_call: TRBV5-1; j_call: TRBJ2-2; clone_size: .; d_call: .; cdr3_aa: CASTDVTGELFF; cdr3_nt: TGCGCCAGCACCGATGTTACCGGGGAGCTGTTTTTT
v_call: TRBV6-4; j_call: TRBJ1-5; clone_size: many; d_call: .; cdr3_aa: CASSDGELWGARQPQHF; cdr3_nt: TGTGCCAGCAGTGACGGAGAGCTCTGGGGGGCACGTCAGCCCCAGCATTTT
v_call: TRBV6-1; j_call: TRBJ1-3; clone_size: few; d_call: TRBD1; cdr3_aa: CASGQDRGLGNTIYF; cdr3_nt: TGTGCCAGCGGGCAGGACAGGGGGCTAGGAAACACCATATATTTT
v_call: TRBV20-1; j_call: TRBJ2-7; clone_size: many; d_call: .; cdr3_aa: CSATPGLPVDYEQYF; cdr3_nt: TGCAGTGCTACCCCGGGGCTCCCGGTGGACTACGAGCAGTACTTC
v_call: TRBV5-1; j_call: TRBJ2-6; clone_size: few; d_call: .; cdr3_aa: CASSTVLMARGANVLTF; cdr3_nt: TGCGCCAGCAGCACAGTTCTTATGGCCCGAGGGGCCAACGTCCTGACTTTC
v_call: TRBV28; j_call: TRBJ1-2; clone_size: few; d_call: .; cdr3_aa: CASSLPGDQKHGGYTF; cdr3_nt: TGTGCCAGCAGTTTACCGGGGGACCAAAAGCACGGTGGCTACACCTTC
v_call: TRBV20-1; j_call: TRBJ1-1; clone_size: many; d_call: TRBD1; cdr3_aa: CSASPPTGGWKAFF; cdr3_nt: TGCAGTGCTAGTCCCCCCACAGGGGGCTGGAAAGCTTTCTTT
v_call: TRBV6-4; j_call: TRBJ2-7; clone_size: once; d_call: .; cdr3_aa: CASRVGYEQYF; cdr3_nt: TGTGCCAGCCGGGTCGGTTACGAGCAGTACTTC
v_call: TRBV7-3; j_call: TRBJ1-6; clone_size: many; d_call: .; cdr3_aa: CASSEQYNSPLHF; cdr3_nt: TGTGCCAGCAGCGAACAGTATAATTCACCCCTCCACTTT
v_call: TRBV6-5; j_call: TRBJ2-1; clone_size: .; d_call: .; cdr3_aa: CASSYSRGNEQFF; cdr3_nt: TGTGCCAGCAGTTACTCGCGAGGAAATGAGCAGTTCTTC
v_call: TRBV24-1; j_call: TRBJ1-2; clone_size: few; d_call: .; cdr3_aa: CATSDNRDRYGYTF; cdr3_nt: TGTGCCACCAGTGATAATCGGGATCGCTATGGCTACACCTTC
v_call: TRBV28; j_call: TRBJ2-7; clone_size: .; d_call: TRBD2; cdr3_aa: CASSLWTSGRIHEQYF; cdr3_nt: TGTGCCAGCAGTTTATGGACTAGCGGGAGAATCCACGAGCAGTACTTC
v_call: TRBV28; j_call: TRBJ2-5; clone_size: few; d_call: .; cdr3_aa: CASSLTQDQETQYF; cdr3_nt: TGTGCCAGCAGTTTAACCCAGGACCAAGAGACCCAGTACTTC
v_call: TRBV5-1; j_call: TRBJ2-2; clone_size: .; d_call: .; cdr3_aa: CASSPGGRGADTGELFF; cdr3_nt: TGCGCCAGCAGCCCGGGCGGCAGGGGGGCGGACACCGGGGAGCTGTTTTTT
v_call: TRBV28; j_call: TRBJ2-5; clone_size: .; d_call: TRBD1; cdr3_aa: CASTQGTETQYF; cdr3_nt: TGTGCCAGTACACAGGGGACGGAGACCCAGTACTTC
v_call: TRBV20-1; j_call: TRBJ2-4; clone_size: many; d_call: TRBD2; cdr3_aa: CSADGLAGAPKNIQYF; cdr3_nt: TGCAGTGCTGACGGACTAGCGGGAGCTCCCAAAAACATTCAGTACTTC
v_call: TRBV6-5; j_call: TRBJ1-1; clone_size: .; d_call: .; cdr3_aa: CASSWLDRKGEAFF; cdr3_nt: TGTGCCAGCAGTTGGTTGGACAGAAAGGGTGAAGCTTTCTTT
v_call: TRBV9; j_call: TRBJ1-2; clone_size: many; d_call: .; cdr3_aa: CASSTRTAGYGYTF; cdr3_nt: TGTGCCAGCAGCACGAGGACGGCCGGCTATGGCTACACCTTC